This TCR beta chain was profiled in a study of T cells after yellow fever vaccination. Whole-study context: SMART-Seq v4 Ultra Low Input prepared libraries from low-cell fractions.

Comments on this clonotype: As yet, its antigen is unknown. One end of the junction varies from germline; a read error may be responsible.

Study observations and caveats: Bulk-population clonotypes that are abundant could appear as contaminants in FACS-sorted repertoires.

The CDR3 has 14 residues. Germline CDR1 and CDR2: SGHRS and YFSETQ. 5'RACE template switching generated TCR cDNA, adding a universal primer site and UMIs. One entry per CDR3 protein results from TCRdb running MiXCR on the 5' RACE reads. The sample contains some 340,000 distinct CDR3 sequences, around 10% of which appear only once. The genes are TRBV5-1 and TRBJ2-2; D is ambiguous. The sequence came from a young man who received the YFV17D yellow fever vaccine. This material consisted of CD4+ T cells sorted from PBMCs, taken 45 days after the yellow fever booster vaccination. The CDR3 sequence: CASCFDGSSGELFF. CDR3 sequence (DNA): TGCGCCAGCTGCTTTGATGGGTCCAGCGGGGAGCTGTTTTTT.